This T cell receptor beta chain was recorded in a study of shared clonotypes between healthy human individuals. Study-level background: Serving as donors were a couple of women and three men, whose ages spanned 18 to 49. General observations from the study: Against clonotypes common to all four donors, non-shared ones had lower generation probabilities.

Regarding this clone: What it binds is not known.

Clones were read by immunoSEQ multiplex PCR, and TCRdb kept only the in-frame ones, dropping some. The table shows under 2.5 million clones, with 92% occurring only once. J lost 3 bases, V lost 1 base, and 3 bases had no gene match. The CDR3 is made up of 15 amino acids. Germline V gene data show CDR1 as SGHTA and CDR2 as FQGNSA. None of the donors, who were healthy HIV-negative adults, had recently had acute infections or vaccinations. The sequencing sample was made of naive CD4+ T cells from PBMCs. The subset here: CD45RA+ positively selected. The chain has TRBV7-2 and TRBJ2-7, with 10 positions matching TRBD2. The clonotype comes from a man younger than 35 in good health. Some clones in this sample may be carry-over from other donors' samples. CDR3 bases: TGTGCCAGCAGCTTAGAGGCTAGCGGGAGCTACGAGCAGTACTTC. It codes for CASSLEASGSYEQYF.